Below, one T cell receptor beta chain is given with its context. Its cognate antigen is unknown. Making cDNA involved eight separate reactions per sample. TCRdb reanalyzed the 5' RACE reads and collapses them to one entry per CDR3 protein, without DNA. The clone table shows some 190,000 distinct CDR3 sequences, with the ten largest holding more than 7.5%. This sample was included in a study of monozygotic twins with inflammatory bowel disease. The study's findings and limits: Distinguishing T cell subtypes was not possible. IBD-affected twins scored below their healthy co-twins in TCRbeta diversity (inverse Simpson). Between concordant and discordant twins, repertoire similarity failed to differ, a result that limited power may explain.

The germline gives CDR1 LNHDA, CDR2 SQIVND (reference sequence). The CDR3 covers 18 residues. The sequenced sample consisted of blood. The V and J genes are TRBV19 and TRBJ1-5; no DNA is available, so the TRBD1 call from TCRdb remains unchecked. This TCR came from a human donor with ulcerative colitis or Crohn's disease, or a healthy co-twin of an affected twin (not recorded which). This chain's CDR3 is CASSIDPPLDRINQPQHF.